This T cell receptor (beta chain) was captured by sequencing in a study of blood T cells in healthy people across ages. Study overall: Per every two T cells, about one barcoded beta molecule was captured by template switching.

Regarding the study as a whole: More naive CD4+ cells and higher diversity marked long-lived donors relative to aged donors.

Researchers collected 9.5 to 10 milliliters of peripheral blood from every single donor. Extraction of total RNA produced a minimum of 6 micrograms from each sample. Alongside a J-beta primer mix, a sample-barcoded 5' primer served in a second PCR lasting about 7 to 11 cycles. TCRdb re-derived calls from the 5' RACE reads in MiXCR, one entry per CDR3 protein. The sample includes hundreds of thousands of distinct CDR3 sequences, roughly 46% of them seen just once. This clonotype was counted ten times or more. The antigen is unknown. This receptor was obtained from a man older than 75 in good health. Sequenced sample: blood.

CDR3 amino acids: CSADRGQDTQYF. For the CDR3, the DNA is TGCAGTGCTGACAGGGGGCAAGATACGCAGTATTTT. The J gene is TRBJ2-3, the V gene TRBV20-1, with 10 bases matching TRBD1. Unmatched junction bases numbered 1, after V lost 5 bases and J lost 5 bases. Germline V lookup: CDR1 DFQATT, CDR2 SNEGSKA (reference sequence). CDR3 length: 12 amino acids.